These T cell receptor beta chains were read from a single sample in a study of T-cell reconstitution after alpha-beta-depleted transplantation in children. TCRdb used MiXCR to reprocess the PCR reads, holding one entry per CDR3 protein. The sample yields hundreds of thousands of distinct CDR3 sequences, 32% seen once. Here the sequenced sample was PBMCs from the stem cell graft donor, taken from the stem cell graft. Receptors were obtained from a human donor who donated a stem cell graft to a child with aplastic anemia. Each CDR3 is given with its conserved first and last residue. The order of the fields is CDR3 length, clone size, J gene, V gene, D gene, CDR3 DNA, CDR3 protein. A D gene is named only where the DNA matches it firmly. Expanded clones are given a class, and other clones once, few, many or no size at all.

>16|-|TRBJ1-2|TRBV5-5|-
TGTGCCAGCAGCTTGGCCTCAGGACAGCGCGTGTATGGCTACACCTTC
CASSLASGQRVYGYTF
>16|few|TRBJ2-1|TRBV14|TRBD2
TGTGCCAGCAGCGAAATGTTGGCGGGAGGTTCCAATGAGCAGTTCTTC
CASSEMLAGGSNEQFF
>14|-|TRBJ1-1|TRBV20-1|TRBD1
TGCAGTGCTAGAGATTCGGCACAGGGGACTGAAGCTTTCTTT
CSARDSAQGTEAFF
>14|few|TRBJ1-2|TRBV30|-
TGTGCCTGGGCCTCGTACCGTCCCAACTATGGCTACACCTTC
CAWASYRPNYGYTF
>15|-|TRBJ2-2|TRBV27|-
TGTGCCAGCAGTTTTGAGGCAGGGAGGCCCGGGGAGCTGTTTTTT
CASSFEAGRPGELFF
>18|few|TRBJ2-1|TRBV5-5|TRBD2
TGTGCCAGCAGCTTGGCGGCCGCGGGACTAGCGGGTCTTAGTGAGCAGTTCTTC
CASSLAAAGLAGLSEQFF
>15|few|TRBJ2-5|TRBV9|-
TGTGCCAGCAGCGTCAAGGGGGGGGAACTAGAGACCCAGTACTTC
CASSVKGGELETQYF
>16|-|TRBJ1-4|TRBV25-1|-
TGTGCCAGCAGTGAAGGAGAGACACCAACTAATGAAAAACTGTTTTTT
CASSEGETPTNEKLFF
>14|-|TRBJ2-7|TRBV7-2|TRBD2
TGTGCCACCCGCCCGGCGGGAGTGACTTACGAGCAGTACTTC
CATRPAGVTYEQYF
>17|few|TRBJ1-5|TRBV24-1|-
TGTGCCACCAGTGATTTGCGCCACAGCGAAAACAATCAGCCCCAGCATTTT
CATSDLRHSENNQPQHF
>19|few|TRBJ2-3|TRBV4-2|-
TGTGCCAGCAGCCAAGTAGAGGCGGCGAGCGGGCGACGCACAGATACGCAGTATTTT
CASSQVEAASGRRTDTQYF
>16|-|TRBJ1-2|TRBV5-1|TRBD1
TGCGCCAGCAGCTTGGCCGGGACAGGATCTAACTATGGCTACACCTTC
CASSLAGTGSNYGYTF
>15|-|TRBJ2-1|TRBV6-5|TRBD2
TGTGCCAGCAGTACCCTAGGACTAGCGGCCCGTGAGCAGTTCTTC
CASSTLGLAAREQFF
>14|few|TRBJ2-7|TRBV5-1|TRBD1
TGCGCCACCGCTTTGGGGACAGGGGAGACCGAGCAGTACTTC
CATALGTGETEQYF
>18|-|TRBJ2-2|TRBV11-2|TRBD2
TGTGCCAGCAGCTCTTTAGCGGGACTAGCAGAGTCGGGGCGGGAGCTGTTTTTT
CASSSLAGLAESGRELFF
>13|-|TRBJ1-2|TRBV20-1|-
TGCAGTGCTAGTTCCGGGCGGGGGGGTGGCTACACCTTC
CSASSGRGGGYTF
>17|few|TRBJ1-5|TRBV20-1|TRBD1
TGCAGTGCGGCAGGGGCGGGACAGGTGATTGAGAATCAGCCCCAGCATTTT
CSAAGAGQVIENQPQHF
>15|-|TRBJ2-3|TRBV6-5|-
TGTGCCAGCAGTTACTGGGCTAGCAGCACAGATACGCAGTATTTT
CASSYWASSTDTQYF
>13|-|TRBJ2-7|TRBV27|-
TGTGCCAGCAGTTCAACAAGCTCCTACGAGCAGTACTTC
CASSSTSSYEQYF
>14|-|TRBJ1-2|TRBV6-5|-
TGTGCCAGCAGTTATGCCGACAGCGGGTATGGCTACACCTTC
CASSYADSGYGYTF
>13|-|TRBJ1-1|TRBV29-1|-
TGCAGCGTTGACAACGGCCCGAACACTGAAGCTTTCTTT
CSVDNGPNTEAFF
>15|-|TRBJ1-5|TRBV6-2/TRBV6-3|-
TGTGCCAGCAGTTACTCGCGGGGGCGGGATCAGCCCCAGCATTTT
CASSYSRGRDQPQHF
>15|-|TRBJ1-4|TRBV18|-
TGTGCCAGCTCACCTCTAGGACGGAGGAATGAAAAACTGTTTTTT
CASSPLGRRNEKLFF
>15|-|TRBJ2-2|TRBV27|-
TGTGCCAGCAGTTTTTTCAGGGGGGAGCACGGGGAGCTGTTTTTT
CASSFFRGEHGELFF
>13|-|TRBJ2-3|TRBV5-6|-
TGTGCCAGCAGCTTCGGACTAACAGATACGCAGTATTTT
CASSFGLTDTQYF
>16|-|TRBJ1-3|TRBV12-3/TRBV12-4|-
TGTGCCAGCAGTTTATCTCGGGCCAGATCTGGAAACACCATATATTTT
CASSLSRARSGNTIYF
>12|-|TRBJ2-3|TRBV18|-
TGTGCCAGCTCACCTATGACAGATACGCAGTATTTT
CASSPMTDTQYF
>14|-|TRBJ2-7|TRBV6-1|-
TGTGCCAGCAGTGAAGGGGACGGATCCTACGAGCAGTACTTC
CASSEGDGSYEQYF
>15|once|TRBJ2-3|TRBV7-2|TRBD2
TGTGCCAGCAGCTCGGTTAGCGGGAGCACAGATACGCAGTATTTT
CASSSVSGSTDTQYF
>13|-|TRBJ1-1|TRBV5-4|-
TGTGCCAGCAGTGTAGACGGTTACACTGAAGCTTTCTTT
CASSVDGYTEAFF
>17|once|TRBJ2-5|TRBV7-8|-
TGTGCCAGCAGCTTGCCTGGAGGGGGCTATTTCAGGGAGACCCAGTACTTC
CASSLPGGGYFRETQYF
>14|-|TRBJ2-2|TRBV5-6|-
TGTGCCAGCAGCCTAGTGAGGACTACCGGGGAGCTGTTTTTT
CASSLVRTTGELFF
>15|many|TRBJ2-1|TRBV27|TRBD2
TGTGCCAGCAGTCACCTAGCGGGAGGGAGGAATGAGCAGTTCTTC
CASSHLAGGRNEQFF
>14|-|TRBJ2-7|TRBV29-1|-
TGCAGCGTTGTTCGGTCTAGCTCCAGCCACGAGCAGTACTTC
CSVVRSSSSHEQYF
>15|few|TRBJ2-3|TRBV24-1|TRBD2
TGTGCCACCAGCCCGGGACTAGCGCCCACAGATACGCAGTATTTT
CATSPGLAPTDTQYF
>16|-|TRBJ2-7|TRBV6-5|TRBD2
TGTGCCAGCAGTTCTTTTCTAGCGGGAGGGCCGTACGAGCAGTACTTC
CASSSFLAGGPYEQYF
>16|few|TRBJ2-1|TRBV12-3/TRBV12-4|TRBD2
TGTGCCAGCAGTGCGACTAGCGGGGGTCCCTACAATGAGCAGTTCTTC
CASSATSGGPYNEQFF
>14|-|TRBJ2-2|TRBV7-6|TRBD1
TGTGCCAGCAGCTCCAGACAGGGAAACGGGGAGCTGTTTTTT
CASSSRQGNGELFF
>13|-|TRBJ1-3|TRBV9|-
TGTGCCAGCTCGATTGGAGGGGTAGACACCATATATTTT
CASSIGGVDTIYF
>14|-|TRBJ1-5|TRBV20-1|-
TGCAGTGCTAGAGAGGGGCGACGGTATCAGCCCCAGCATTTT
CSAREGRRYQPQHF
>13|few|TRBJ2-7|TRBV7-2|-
TGTGCCAGCAGCTTAGTAATGAACTACGAGCAGTACTTC
CASSLVMNYEQYF
>16|-|TRBJ1-1|TRBV18|TRBD1
TGTGCCAGCTCACGTCCGACAGGGAGGGAAGCCACTGAAGCTTTCTTT
CASSRPTGREATEAFF
>16|-|TRBJ1-4|TRBV20-1|TRBD1
TGCAGTGCTAGAGTCCCCCTGACAGGGGGGAATGAAAAACTGTTTTTT
CSARVPLTGGNEKLFF
>19|-|TRBJ2-1|TRBV4-2|TRBD2
TGTGCCAGCAGCACGCGGACTAGCGGGAGCTTTGGGCCCAACAATGAGCAGTTCTTC
CASSTRTSGSFGPNNEQFF
>15|few|TRBJ2-1|TRBV29-1|-
TGCAGCGCCCCAACAGGGTTGAGCTCCTACAATGAGCAGTTCTTC
CSAPTGLSSYNEQFF